This section outlines one T cell receptor beta chain sequence together with its context. V was pared by 1 base and J by 3 bases, with 9 bases of the junction left unmatched. CDR3 length: 17 amino acids. Germline lookup yields CDR1 SEHNR and CDR2 FQNEAQ (reference sequence). Treatment here: roughly 20 received Ad26.COV2.S at low or high dose, single or two shots; about 5 received placebo; per-sample allocation not given. Day 63 after the first vaccine or placebo injection was the time point for sampling. Data came from immunoSEQ multiplex PCR; TCRdb stores just in-frame clones and leaves some out. The table shows 450,000 to 550,000 clones, with about 88% occurring only once. This sample is drawn from a study of Ad26.COV2.S vaccination and SARS-CoV-2 variants.

The gene calls are TRBV7-9 and TRBJ1-2, with 9 bases aligning to TRBD1. Sequenced here: peripheral blood, sampled in a trial of Ad26.COV2.S vaccine versus placebo. The source of this sequence is a person aged 18-60 years who received the Ad26.COV2.S COVID-19 vaccine or a placebo. The CDR3 nucleotides read TGTGCCAGCAGCTTAGGGACCGGGACAGGGACTCACTATGGCTACACCTTC. As protein: CASSLGTGTGTHYGYTF.